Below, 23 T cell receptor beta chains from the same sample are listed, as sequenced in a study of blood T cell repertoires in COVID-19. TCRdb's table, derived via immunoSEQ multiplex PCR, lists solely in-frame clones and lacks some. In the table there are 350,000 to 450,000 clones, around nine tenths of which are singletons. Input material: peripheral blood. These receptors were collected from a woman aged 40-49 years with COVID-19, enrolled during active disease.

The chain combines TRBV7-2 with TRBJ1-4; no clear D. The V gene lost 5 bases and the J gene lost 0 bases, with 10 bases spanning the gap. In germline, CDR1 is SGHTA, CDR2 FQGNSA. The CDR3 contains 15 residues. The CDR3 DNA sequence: TGTGCCAGCAGCCCCACATCATCAACTAATGAAAAACTGTTTTTT. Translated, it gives CASSPTSSTNEKLFF.

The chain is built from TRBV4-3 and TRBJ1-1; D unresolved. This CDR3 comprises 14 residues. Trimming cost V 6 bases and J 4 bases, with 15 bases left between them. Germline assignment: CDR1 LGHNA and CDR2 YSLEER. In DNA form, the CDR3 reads TGCGCCAGCAGGACTCTGGGAGGGCCCACTGAAGCTTTCTTT. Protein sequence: CASRTLGGPTEAFF.

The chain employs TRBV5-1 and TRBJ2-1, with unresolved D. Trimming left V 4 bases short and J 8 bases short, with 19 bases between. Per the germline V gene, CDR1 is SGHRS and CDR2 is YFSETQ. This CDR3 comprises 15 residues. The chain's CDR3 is CASSPLLTLSHEQFF. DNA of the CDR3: TGCGCCAGCAGCCCACTTCTAACCTTGTCCCATGAGCAGTTCTTC.

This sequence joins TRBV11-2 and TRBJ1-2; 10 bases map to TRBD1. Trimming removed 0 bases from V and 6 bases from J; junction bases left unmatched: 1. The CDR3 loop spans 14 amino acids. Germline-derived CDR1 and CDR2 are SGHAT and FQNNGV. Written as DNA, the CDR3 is TGTGCCAGCAGCTTAGATGACAGGGGGCATGGCTACACCTTC. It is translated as CASSLDDRGHGYTF.

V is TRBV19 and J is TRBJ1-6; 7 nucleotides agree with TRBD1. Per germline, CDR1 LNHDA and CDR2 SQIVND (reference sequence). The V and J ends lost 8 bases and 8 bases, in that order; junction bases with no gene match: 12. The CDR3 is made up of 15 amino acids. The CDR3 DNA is TGTGCCAGTTCGGACAGGCCCGGGCTTTATTCACCCCTCCACTTT. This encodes CASSDRPGLYSPLHF.

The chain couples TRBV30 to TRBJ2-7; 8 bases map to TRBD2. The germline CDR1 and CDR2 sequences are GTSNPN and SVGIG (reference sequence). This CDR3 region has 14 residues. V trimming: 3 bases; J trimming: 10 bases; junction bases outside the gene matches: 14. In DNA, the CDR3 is TGTGCCTGGAGAGACCGGGGGGGGGCACTCGTACAGTACTTC. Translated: CAWRDRGGALVQYF.

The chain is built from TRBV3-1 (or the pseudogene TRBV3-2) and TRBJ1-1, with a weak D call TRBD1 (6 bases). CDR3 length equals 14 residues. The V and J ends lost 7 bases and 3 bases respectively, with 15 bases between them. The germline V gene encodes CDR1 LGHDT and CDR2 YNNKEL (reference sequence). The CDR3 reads CASTLRGSDTEAFF. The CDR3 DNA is TGTGCCAGCACCCTCAGGGGTTCGGACACTGAAGCTTTCTTT.

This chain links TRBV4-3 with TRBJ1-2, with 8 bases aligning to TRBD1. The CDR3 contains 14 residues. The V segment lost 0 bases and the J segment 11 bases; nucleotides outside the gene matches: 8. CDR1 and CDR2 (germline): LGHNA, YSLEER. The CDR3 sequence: CASSQEWGDRGYTF. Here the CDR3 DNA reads TGCGCCAGCAGCCAAGAATGGGGTGACAGGGGTTACACCTTC.

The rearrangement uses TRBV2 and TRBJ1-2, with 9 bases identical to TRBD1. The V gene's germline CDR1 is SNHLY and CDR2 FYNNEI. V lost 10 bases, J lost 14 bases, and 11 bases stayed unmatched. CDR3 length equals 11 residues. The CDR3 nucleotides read TGTGCCACTGCTCGGGACAGGGCGGGTACCTTC. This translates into CATARDRAGTF.

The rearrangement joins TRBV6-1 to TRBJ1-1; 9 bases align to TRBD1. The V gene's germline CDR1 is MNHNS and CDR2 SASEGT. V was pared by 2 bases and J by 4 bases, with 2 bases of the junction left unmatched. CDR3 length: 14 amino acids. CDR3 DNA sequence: TGTGCCAGCAGTGAAATGACAGGGGGCACTGAAGCTTTCTTT. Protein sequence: CASSEMTGGTEAFF.

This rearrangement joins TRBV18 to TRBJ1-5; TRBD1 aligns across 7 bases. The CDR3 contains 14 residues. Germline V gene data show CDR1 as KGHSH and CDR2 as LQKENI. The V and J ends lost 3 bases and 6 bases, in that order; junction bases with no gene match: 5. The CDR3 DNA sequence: TGTGCCAGCTCACCCGACAGGGCGGTTCAGCCCCAGCATTTT. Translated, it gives CASSPDRAVQPQHF. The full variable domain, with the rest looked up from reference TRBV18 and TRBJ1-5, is NAGVMQNPRHLVRRRGQEARLRCSPMKGHSHVYWYRQLPEEGLKFMVYLQKENIIDESGMPKERFSAEFPKEGPSILRIQQVVRGDSAAYFCASSPDRAVQPQHFGDGTRLSIL.

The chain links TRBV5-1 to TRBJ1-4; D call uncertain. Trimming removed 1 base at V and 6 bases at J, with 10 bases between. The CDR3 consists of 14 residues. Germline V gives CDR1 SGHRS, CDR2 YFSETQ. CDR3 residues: CASSLTRVDEKLFF. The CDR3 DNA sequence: TGCGCCAGCAGCTTGACGAGGGTAGATGAAAAACTGTTTTTT.

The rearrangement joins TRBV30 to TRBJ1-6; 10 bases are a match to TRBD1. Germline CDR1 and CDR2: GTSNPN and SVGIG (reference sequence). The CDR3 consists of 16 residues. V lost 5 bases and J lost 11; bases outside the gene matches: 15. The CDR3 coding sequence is TGTGCCTGGCGACAGGGGGCGAGTAATTTGGGTACACCCCTCCACTTT. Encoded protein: CAWRQGASNLGTPLHF.

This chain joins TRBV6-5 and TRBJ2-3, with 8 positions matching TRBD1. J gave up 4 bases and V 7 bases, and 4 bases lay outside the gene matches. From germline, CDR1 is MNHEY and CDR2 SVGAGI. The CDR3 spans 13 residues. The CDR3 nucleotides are TGTGCCAGCACGGACAGGGTCGCAGATACGCAGTATTTT. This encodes CASTDRVADTQYF.

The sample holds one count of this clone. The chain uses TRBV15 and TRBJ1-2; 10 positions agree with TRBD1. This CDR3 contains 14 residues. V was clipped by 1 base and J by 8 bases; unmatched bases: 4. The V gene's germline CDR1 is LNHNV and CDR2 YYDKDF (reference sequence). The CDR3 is CATSRVGQGDGYTF. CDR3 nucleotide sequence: TGTGCCACCAGCAGAGTAGGACAGGGGGACGGCTACACCTTC.

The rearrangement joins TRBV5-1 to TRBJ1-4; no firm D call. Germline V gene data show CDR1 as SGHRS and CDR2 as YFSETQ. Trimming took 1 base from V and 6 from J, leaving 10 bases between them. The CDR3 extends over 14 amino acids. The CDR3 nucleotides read TGCGCCAGCAGCTTGTATATCGGAGATGAAAAACTGTTTTTT. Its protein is CASSLYIGDEKLFF.

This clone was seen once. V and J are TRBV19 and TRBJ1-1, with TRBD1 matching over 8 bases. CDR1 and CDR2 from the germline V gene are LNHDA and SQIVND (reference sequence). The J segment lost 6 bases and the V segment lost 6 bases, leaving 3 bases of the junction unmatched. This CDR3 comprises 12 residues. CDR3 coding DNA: TGTGCCAGTAGGCTACAGGGGGCTGAAGCTTTCTTT. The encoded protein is CASRLQGAEAFF.

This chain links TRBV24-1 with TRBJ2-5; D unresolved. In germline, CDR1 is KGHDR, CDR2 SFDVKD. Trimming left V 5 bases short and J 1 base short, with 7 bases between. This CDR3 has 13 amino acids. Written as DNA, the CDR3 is TGTGCCACCAGTGGGGCAGGCCAAGAGACCCAGTACTTC. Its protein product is CATSGAGQETQYF.

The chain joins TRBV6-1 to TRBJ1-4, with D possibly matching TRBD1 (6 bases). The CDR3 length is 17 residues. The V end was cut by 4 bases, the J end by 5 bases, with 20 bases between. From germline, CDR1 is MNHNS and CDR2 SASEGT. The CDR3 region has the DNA TGTGCCAGCAGTGGGTTCCCCTTACAGGGAACGAATGAAAAACTGTTTTTT. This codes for CASSGFPLQGTNEKLFF.

The CDR3 loop is CATSDTGRAYNEQFF. CDR3 coding DNA: TGTGCCACCAGTGATACCGGGAGGGCCTACAATGAGCAGTTCTTC. The chain links TRBV24-1 to TRBJ2-1; 8 bases are shared with TRBD2. The V gene's germline CDR1 is KGHDR and CDR2 SFDVKD. Trimming at V came to 3 bases and at J to 2 bases, leaving 2 bases not matched to a gene. The CDR3 is made up of 15 amino acids.

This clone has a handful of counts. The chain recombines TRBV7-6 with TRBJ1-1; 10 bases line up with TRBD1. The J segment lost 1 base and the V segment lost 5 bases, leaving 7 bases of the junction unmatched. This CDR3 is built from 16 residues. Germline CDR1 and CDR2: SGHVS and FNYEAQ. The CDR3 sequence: CASSQTGGLSNTEAFF. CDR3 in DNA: TGTGCCAGCAGCCAGACAGGGGGCTTGTCGAACACTGAAGCTTTCTTT.

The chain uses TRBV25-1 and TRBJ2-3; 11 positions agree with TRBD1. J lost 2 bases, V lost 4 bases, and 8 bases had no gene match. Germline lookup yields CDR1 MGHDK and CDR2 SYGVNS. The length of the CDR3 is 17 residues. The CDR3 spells CASSVTPGQGATDTQYF. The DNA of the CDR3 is TGTGCCAGCAGTGTAACCCCAGGACAGGGGGCCACAGATACGCAGTATTTT.

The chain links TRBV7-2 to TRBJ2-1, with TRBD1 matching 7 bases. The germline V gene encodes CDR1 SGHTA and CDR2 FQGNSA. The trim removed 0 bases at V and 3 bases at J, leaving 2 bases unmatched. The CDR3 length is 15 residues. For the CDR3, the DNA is TGTGCCAGCAGCTTAGCACAGGGGTACTACAATGAGCAGTTCTTC. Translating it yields CASSLAQGYYNEQFF. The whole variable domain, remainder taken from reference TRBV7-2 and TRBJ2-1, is GAGVSQSPSNKVTEKGKDVELRCDPISGHTALYWYRQSLGQGLEFLIYFQGNSAPDKSGLPSDRFSAERTGGSVSTLTIQRTQQEDSAVYLCASSLAQGYYNEQFFGPGTRLTVL.